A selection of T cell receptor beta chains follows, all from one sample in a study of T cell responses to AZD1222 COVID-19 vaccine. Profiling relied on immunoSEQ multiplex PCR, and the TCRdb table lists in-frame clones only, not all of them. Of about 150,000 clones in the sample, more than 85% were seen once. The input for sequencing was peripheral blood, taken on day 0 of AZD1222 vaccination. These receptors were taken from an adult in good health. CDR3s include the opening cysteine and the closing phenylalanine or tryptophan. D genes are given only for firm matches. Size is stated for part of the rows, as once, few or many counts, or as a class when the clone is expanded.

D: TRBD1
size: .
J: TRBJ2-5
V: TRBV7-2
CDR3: CASSVGQGRETQYF
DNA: TGTGCCAGCAGCGTAGGACAGGGTCGGGAGACCCAGTACTTC

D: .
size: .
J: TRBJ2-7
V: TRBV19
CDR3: CASSRTASEQYF
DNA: TGTGCCAGTAGTAGGACAGCTAGCGAGCAGTACTTC

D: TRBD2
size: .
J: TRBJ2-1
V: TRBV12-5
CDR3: CASGFGGSSYNEQFF
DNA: TGTGCTAGTGGTTTCGGCGGGAGTTCCTACAATGAGCAGTTCTTC

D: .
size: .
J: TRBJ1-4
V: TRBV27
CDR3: CASSRRGLNEKLFF
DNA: TGTGCCAGCAGTCGACGGGGACTTAATGAAAAACTGTTTTTT

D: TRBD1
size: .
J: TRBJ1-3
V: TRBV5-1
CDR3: CASSWGTAAGNTIYF
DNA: TGCGCCAGCAGCTGGGGGACAGCTGCTGGAAACACCATATATTTT

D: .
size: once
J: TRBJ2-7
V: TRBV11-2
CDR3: CASSPGWTNYEQYF
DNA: TGTGCCAGCAGCCCGGGTTGGACGAACTACGAGCAGTACTTC

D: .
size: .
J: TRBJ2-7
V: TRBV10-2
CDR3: CASSPGMGAYEQYF
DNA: TGCGCCAGCAGCCCTGGTATGGGGGCCTACGAGCAGTACTTC

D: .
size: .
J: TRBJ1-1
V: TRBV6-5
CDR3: CASSLKGDLNTEAFF
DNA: TGTGCCAGCAGTCTGAAAGGGGATCTGAACACTGAAGCTTTCTTT

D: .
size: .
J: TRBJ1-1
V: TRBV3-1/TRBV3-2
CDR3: CASSQDPDTEAFF
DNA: TGTGCCAGCAGCCAAGATCCAGACACTGAAGCTTTCTTT

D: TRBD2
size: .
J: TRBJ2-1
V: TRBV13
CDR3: CASSLALAGVNEQFF
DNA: TGTGCCAGCAGCTTAGCTCTAGCGGGAGTTAATGAGCAGTTCTTC

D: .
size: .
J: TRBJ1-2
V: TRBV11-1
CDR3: CASSLGPGAHYGYTF
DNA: TGTGCCAGCAGCTTAGGGCCCGGGGCTCACTATGGCTACACCTTC

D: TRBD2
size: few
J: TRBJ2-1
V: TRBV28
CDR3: CASSSRQGASGRPATYNEQFF
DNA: TGTGCCAGCAGTTCGCGCCAGGGTGCTAGCGGGAGGCCCGCAACTTACAATGAGCAGTTCTTC

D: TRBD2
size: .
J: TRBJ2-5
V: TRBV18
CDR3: CASLTSGRLETQYF
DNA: TGTGCCAGCCTGACTAGCGGGAGGTTGGAGACCCAGTACTTC

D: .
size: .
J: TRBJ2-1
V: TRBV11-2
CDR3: CASSQLRGRLSSYNEQFF
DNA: TGTGCCAGCAGCCAACTCCGAGGACGGTTGAGCTCCTACAATGAGCAGTTCTTC

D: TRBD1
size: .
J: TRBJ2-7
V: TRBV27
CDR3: CASSRGQGPSTYEQYF
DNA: TGTGCCAGCAGCCGGGGACAGGGCCCTTCTACCTACGAGCAGTACTTC

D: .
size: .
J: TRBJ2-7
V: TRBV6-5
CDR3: CASQPTGYEQYF
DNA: TGTGCCAGCCAACCAACAGGGTACGAGCAGTACTTC

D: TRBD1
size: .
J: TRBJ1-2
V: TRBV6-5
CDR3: CASSWARQGARAGYTF
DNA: TGTGCCAGCAGTTGGGCGAGACAGGGGGCGAGAGCGGGCTACACCTTC

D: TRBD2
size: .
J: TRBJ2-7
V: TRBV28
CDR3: CASRLAGGSYEQYF
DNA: TGTGCCAGCAGACTAGCGGGAGGCTCCTACGAGCAGTACTTC

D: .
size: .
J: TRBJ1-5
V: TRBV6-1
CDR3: CASSEGRAQPQHF
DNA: TGTGCCAGCAGTGAGGGTCGGGCCCAGCCCCAGCATTTT

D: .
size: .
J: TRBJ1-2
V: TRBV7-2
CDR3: CASSLVQDYGYTF
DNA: TGTGCCAGCAGCTTAGTTCAGGACTATGGCTACACCTTC

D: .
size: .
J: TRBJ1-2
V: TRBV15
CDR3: CATSRDPPLESYTF
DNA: TGTGCCACCAGCAGAGATCCCCCACTTGAGAGCTACACCTTC

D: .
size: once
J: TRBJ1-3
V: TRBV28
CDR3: CASYRAPGNTIYF
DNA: TGTGCCAGCTACAGGGCTCCGGGAAACACCATATATTTT

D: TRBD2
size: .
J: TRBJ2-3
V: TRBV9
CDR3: CASSVEPPGLAGGRLDTQYF
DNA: TGTGCCAGCAGCGTCGAACCCCCGGGACTAGCGGGAGGTCGGTTAGATACGCAGTATTTT

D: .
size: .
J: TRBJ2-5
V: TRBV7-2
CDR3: CASSLRTSIALTQTQYF
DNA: TGTGCCAGCAGCTTAAGAACCTCGATAGCACTGACCCAAACCCAGTACTTC

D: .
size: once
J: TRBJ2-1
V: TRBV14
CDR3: CATMARDSYNEQFF
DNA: TGTGCCACCATGGCCCGCGACTCCTACAATGAGCAGTTCTTC

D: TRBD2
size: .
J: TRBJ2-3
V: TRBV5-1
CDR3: CASSLLAGSRDTQYF
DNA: TGCGCCAGCAGCTTGTTAGCGGGGAGTCGGGATACGCAGTATTTT

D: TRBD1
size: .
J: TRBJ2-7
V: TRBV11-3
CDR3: CASSSGGLNSYEQYF
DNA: TGTGCCAGCAGTTCAGGGGGCCTAAACTCCTACGAGCAGTACTTC

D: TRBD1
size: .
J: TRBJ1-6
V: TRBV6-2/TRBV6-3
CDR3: CASSYTGQGNSPLHF
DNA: TGTGCCAGCAGTTATACCGGACAGGGAAATTCACCCCTCCACTTT

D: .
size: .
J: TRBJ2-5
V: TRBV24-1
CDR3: CATSAGQTRETQYF
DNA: TGTGCCACCAGTGCCGGGCAGACCCGGGAGACCCAGTACTTC

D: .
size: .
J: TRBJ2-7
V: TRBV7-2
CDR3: CASSPDSYYEQYF
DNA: TGTGCCAGCAGCCCCGACTCCTACTACGAGCAGTACTTC

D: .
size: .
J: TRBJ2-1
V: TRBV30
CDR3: CAWSVGPPYNEQFF
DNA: TGTGCCTGGAGTGTCGGTCCCCCCTACAATGAGCAGTTCTTC

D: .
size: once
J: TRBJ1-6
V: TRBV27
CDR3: CASSLQRSSYNSPLHF
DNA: TGTGCCAGCAGTTTACAGAGGAGCTCCTATAATTCACCCCTCCACTTT

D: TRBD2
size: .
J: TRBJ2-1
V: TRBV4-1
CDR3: CASSHPTSGNVEQFF
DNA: TGCGCCAGCAGCCACCCAACTAGCGGGAACGTTGAGCAGTTCTTC

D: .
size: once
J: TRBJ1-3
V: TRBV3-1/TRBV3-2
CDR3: CASSPTHEGNTIYF
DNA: TGTGCCAGCAGTCCGACCCACGAAGGAAACACCATATATTTT

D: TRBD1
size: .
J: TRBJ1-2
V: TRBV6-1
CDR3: CASSDRDSAPYGYTF
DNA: TGTGCCAGCAGTGATAGGGACAGCGCCCCCTATGGCTACACCTTC

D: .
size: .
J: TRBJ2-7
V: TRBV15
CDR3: CATSRAGSSYEQYF
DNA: TGTGCCACCAGCAGAGCCGGTAGCTCCTACGAGCAGTACTTC

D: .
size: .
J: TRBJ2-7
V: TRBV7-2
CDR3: CASSPGGSTYEQYF
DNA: TGTGCCAGCAGCCCCGGGGGCAGCACCTACGAGCAGTACTTC

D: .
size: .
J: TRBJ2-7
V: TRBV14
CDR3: CASSRVGEQYF
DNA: TGTGCCAGCAGCCGAGTTGGCGAGCAGTACTTC

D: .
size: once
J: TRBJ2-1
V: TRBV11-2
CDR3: CASSFNEQFF
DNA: TGTGCCAGCAGCTTTAATGAGCAGTTCTTC

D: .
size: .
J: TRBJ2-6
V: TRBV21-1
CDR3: CASSKWGSGANVLTF
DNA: .

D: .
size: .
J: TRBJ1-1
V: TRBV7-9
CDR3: CASSLGQGGLNTEAFF
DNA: TGTGCCAGCAGCTTAGGACAAGGGGGACTGAACACTGAAGCTTTCTTT

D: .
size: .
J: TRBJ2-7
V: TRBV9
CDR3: CASSVALGASYEQYF
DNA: TGTGCCAGCAGCGTAGCTCTGGGAGCCTCCTACGAGCAGTACTTC

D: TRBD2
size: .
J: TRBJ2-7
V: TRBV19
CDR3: CASSRRSGTSGRIGGTYEQYF
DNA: TGTGCCAGTAGTAGGAGATCCGGGACTAGCGGGAGGATAGGTGGCACCTACGAGCAGTACTTC

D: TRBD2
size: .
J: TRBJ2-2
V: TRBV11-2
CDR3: CASSRTSGRPPEGELFF
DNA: TGTGCCAGCAGCCGAACTAGCGGGAGGCCCCCAGAGGGGGAGCTGTTTTTT

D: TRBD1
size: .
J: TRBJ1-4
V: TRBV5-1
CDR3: CASSPLGLTGFNEKLFF
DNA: TGCGCCAGCAGCCCCCTGGGTCTGACAGGGTTTAATGAAAAACTGTTTTTT

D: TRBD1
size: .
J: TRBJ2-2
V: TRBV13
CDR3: CASSPRDRGILYTGELFF
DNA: TGTGCCAGCAGCCCCCGGGACAGGGGAATTTTGTACACCGGGGAGCTGTTTTTT

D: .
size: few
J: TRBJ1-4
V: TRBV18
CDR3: CASSPQGLNEKLFF
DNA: TGTGCCAGCTCACCACAGGGCCTTAATGAAAAACTGTTTTTT

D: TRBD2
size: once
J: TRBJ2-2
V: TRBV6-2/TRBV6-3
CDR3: CASSYSITGTSGATGELFF
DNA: TGTGCCAGCAGTTACTCGATTACCGGGACTAGCGGGGCCACCGGGGAGCTGTTTTTT

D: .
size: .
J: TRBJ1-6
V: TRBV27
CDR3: CASSLSGPGVYNSPLHF
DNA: TGTGCCAGCAGTTTATCGGGGCCTGGGGTGTATAATTCACCCCTCCACTTT

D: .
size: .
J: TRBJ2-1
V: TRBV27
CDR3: CASSPGLHEQFF
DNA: TGTGCCAGCTCTCCCGGGCTCCATGAGCAGTTCTTC

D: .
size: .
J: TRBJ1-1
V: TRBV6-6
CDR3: CASSYSTTGTEAFF
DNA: TGTGCCAGCAGTTACTCGACCACAGGGACTGAAGCTTTCTTT

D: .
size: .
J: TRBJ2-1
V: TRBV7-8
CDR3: CASSLVRTYNEQFF
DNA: TGTGCCAGCAGCTTAGTCCGAACCTACAATGAGCAGTTCTTC

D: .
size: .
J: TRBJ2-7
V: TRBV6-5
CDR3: CASTVFYEQYF
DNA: TGTGCCAGCACCGTTTTCTACGAGCAGTACTTC

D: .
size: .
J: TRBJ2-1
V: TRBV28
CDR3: CASSLQGATSEQFF
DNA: TGTGCCAGCAGTTTACAAGGGGCGACAAGTGAGCAGTTCTTC

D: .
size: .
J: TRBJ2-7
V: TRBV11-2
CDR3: CASTGARAYEQYF
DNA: TGTGCCAGCACCGGTGCCAGAGCCTACGAGCAGTACTTC